This T cell receptor (beta chain) was obtained from a study of T-cell reconstitution after alpha-beta-depleted transplantation in children. A library of TCRbeta sequences, prepared with unique molecular identifiers, was generated. Each CDR3 protein is one row after TCRdb ran MiXCR on the PCR reads. Found here are 500,000 or so distinct CDR3 sequences, approximately 32% of them singletons; the top ten hold less than 2.5%. The receptor's source is a human donor who donated a stem cell graft to a child with aplastic anemia. Specimen: PBMCs from the stem cell graft donor, collected from the stem cell graft.

The CDR3 region has the DNA TGTGCCAGCAGCAAAGCGCTTAATTTCGTCTTTTCGACTAGCGGTAACACCGGGGAGCTGTTTTTT. Its translation: CASSKALNFVFSTSGNTGELFF. V is TRBV21-1 and J is TRBJ2-2; the table's TRBD2 call for D was not verified on the DNA. TRBV21-1 is recorded as a pseudogene. This CDR3 comprises 22 residues.